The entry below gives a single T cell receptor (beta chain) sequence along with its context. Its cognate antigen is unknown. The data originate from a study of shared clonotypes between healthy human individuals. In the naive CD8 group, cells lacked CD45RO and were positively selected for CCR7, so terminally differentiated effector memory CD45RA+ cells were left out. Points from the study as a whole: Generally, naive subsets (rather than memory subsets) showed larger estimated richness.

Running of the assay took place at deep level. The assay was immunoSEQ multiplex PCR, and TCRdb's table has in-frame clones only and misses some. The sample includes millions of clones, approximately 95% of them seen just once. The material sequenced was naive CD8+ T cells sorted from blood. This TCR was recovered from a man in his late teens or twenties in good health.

The CDR3 loop is CATSMTEGYEQYF. The CDR3 DNA follows: TGTGCCACCAGCATGACAGAGGGTTACGAGCAGTACTTC. This rearrangement joins TRBV15 to TRBJ2-7, with D perhaps assigned TRBD1 or TRBD2 (5 bases each). Trimming took 4 bases from V and 4 from J, leaving 11 bases between them. The length of the CDR3 is 13 residues. Looked up from germline, CDR1 is LNHNV and CDR2 is YYDKDF (reference sequence).